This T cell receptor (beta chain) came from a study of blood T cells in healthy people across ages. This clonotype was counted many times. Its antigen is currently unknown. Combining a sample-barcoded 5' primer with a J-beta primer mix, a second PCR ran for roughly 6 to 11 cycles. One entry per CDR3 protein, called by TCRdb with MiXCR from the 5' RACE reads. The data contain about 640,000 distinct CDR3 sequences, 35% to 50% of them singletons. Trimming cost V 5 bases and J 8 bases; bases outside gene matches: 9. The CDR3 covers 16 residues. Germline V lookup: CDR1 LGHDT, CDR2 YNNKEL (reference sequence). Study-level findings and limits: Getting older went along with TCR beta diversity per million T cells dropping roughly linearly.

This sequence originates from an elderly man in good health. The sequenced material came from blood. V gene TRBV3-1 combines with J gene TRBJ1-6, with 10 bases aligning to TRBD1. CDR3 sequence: CASSESGQGSYSPLHF. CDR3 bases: TGTGCCAGCAGCGAATCGGGACAGGGGTCTTATTCACCCCTCCACTTT. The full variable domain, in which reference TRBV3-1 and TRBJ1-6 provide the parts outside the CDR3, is DTAVSQTPKYLVTQMGNDKSIKCEQNLGHDTMYWYKQDSKKFLKIMFSYNNKELIINETVPNRFSPKSPDKAHLNLHINSLELGDSAVYFCASSESGQGSYSPLHFGNGTRLTVT.